This record looks at one TCR beta chain sequence and its context. The sample belongs to a study of T cell changes during pregnancy in multiple sclerosis. Some clones are missing from TCRdb's copy, which holds only in-frame ones; the method was immunoSEQ multiplex PCR. The table has over 70,000 clones, around 94% seen once. Trimming took 4 bases from V and 5 from J; bases not matched to a gene: 9. From germline, CDR1 is SGHTA and CDR2 FQGTGA. CDR3 length equals 16 residues. This receptor was obtained from a female donor with multiple sclerosis, enrolled in a pregnancy study. The chain employs TRBV7-3 and TRBJ2-1; 9 bases match TRBD1. Material: peripheral blood, obtained in the third trimester of pregnancy. The CDR3 loop is CASSSPGQGRHNEQFF. CDR3 coding DNA: TGTGCCAGCAGCTCACCGGGACAGGGAAGGCACAATGAGCAGTTCTTC.